The clone carrying this T cell receptor (beta chain) was recorded a few times. TCRdb reprocessed the PCR reads via MiXCR and lists one record per CDR3 protein. The sample carries about 40,000 distinct CDR3 sequences, about 18% recorded once. The data belong to a study of molecular identifiers for immune sequencing clone quantification. In germline, CDR1 is SGHVS, CDR2 FNYEAQ. This CDR3 comprises 17 residues. V gave up 1 base and J gave up 2 bases, with 16 bases separating them. The chain joins TRBV7-6 to TRBJ2-3, with D maybe TRBD2 (6 bases). This TCR derives from a human donor in good health. Some libraries in this study had Jurkat cell RNA spiked in. Input material: naive CD8+ T cells from blood, with Jurkat cell RNA spiked in. Subset here: FACS-sorted CD8+CD4-CCR7+CD45RA+ naive T cells. CDR3 region: CASSLGGAGHFTDTQYF. CDR3 DNA sequence: TGTGCCAGCAGCTTAGGCGGTGCGGGGCACTTCACAGATACGCAGTATTTT.